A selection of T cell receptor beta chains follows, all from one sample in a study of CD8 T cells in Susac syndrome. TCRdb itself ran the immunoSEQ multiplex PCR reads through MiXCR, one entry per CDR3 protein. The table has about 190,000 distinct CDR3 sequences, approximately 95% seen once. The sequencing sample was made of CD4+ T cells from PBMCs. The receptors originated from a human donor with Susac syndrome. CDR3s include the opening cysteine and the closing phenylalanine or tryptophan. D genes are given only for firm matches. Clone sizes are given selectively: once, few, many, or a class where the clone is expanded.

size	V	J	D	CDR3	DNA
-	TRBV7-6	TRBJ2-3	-	CASSLVLAVHTDTQYF	TGTGCCAGCAGCTTAGTGTTAGCTGTGCACACAGATACGCAGTATTTT
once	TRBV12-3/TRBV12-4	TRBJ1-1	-	CASSLGTGTSKAFF	TGTGCCAGCAGTTTGGGGACCGGGACATCTAAAGCTTTCTTT
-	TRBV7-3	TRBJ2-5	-	CASSIRQATTQYF	TGTGCCAGCAGCATCAGACAAGCCACGACCCAGTACTTC
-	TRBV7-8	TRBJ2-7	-	CASSSEWGNDEQYF	TGTGCCAGCAGCTCCGAGTGGGGTAACGACGAGCAGTACTTC
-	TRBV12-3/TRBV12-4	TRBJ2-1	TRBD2	CASSTPRPSGGYNEQFF	TGTGCCAGCAGCACCCCGAGGCCTAGCGGGGGATACAATGAGCAGTTCTTC
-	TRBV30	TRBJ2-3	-	CAWSLRLSADTQYF	TGTGCCTGGAGTTTAAGACTTTCCGCAGATACGCAGTATTTT
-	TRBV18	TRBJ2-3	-	CASSRAGDTDTQYF	TGTGCCAGCTCACGTGCGGGCGACACAGATACGCAGTATTTT
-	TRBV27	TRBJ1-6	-	CASSLGDPNSPLHF	TGTGCCAGCAGTTTGGGGGACCCGAATTCACCCCTCCACTTT
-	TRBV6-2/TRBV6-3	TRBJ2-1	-	CASSRVMTFPYNEQFF	TGTGCCAGCAGTAGGGTGATGACCTTCCCCTACAATGAGCAGTTCTTC
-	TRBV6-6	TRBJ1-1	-	CASKVGAYDTEAFF	TGTGCCAGCAAGGTTGGGGCATACGACACTGAAGCTTTCTTT